This T cell receptor (beta chain) was sequenced in a study of T cells after yellow fever vaccination. Study details: SMART-Seq v4 Ultra Low Input prepared the low-cell-number fractions.

TCRdb fed the 5' RACE reads into MiXCR, producing one record per CDR3 protein. The profile shows 250,000 to 400,000 distinct CDR3 sequences, over 4% of them singletons. The CDR3 contains 16 residues. V lost 4 bases to trimming and J lost 0 bases, with 13 bases between them. Germline values: CDR1 SGHVS, CDR2 FQNEAQ. The TCR was taken from a man aged 18-30 years who received the YFV17D yellow fever vaccine. The rearrangement uses TRBV7-8 and TRBJ1-5; a weak D match, TRBD1 (5 bases). Sequences were derived from PBMCs, sampled 5 days after the yellow fever booster vaccination. As DNA, the CDR3 is TGTGCCAGCAGCTCCGGGACCCTTTATAGCAATCAGCCCCAGCATTTT. Its translation: CASSSGTLYSNQPQHF.